This T cell receptor beta chain emerged from a study of CD8+ T cells in alopecia areata. RNA, once extracted, was reverse transcribed into cDNA for use as the sequencing template. The method was immunoSEQ multiplex PCR; TCRdb's version includes in-frame clones alone and lacks a portion of them. The sample has around 190,000 clones; around 60% are singletons. Study conclusions and caveats: Lesional scalp, notably in alopecia totalis/universalis, had clonality above that of normal scalp. Only a single nonresponder existed, so baseline CD8+ expansion links stay unclear. Scalp clonality, together with expanded CD8+ clones among the top 100, fell significantly with tofacitinib. A great number of expanded lesional clones endured in scalp and blood during tofacitinib.

This CDR3 has 15 residues. The germline gives CDR1 MNHEY, CDR2 SMNVEV (reference sequence). The V end lost 5 bases, the J end lost 0 bases, and 12 bases lay between the germline ends. As to treatment: oral pan-JAK inhibitor, 5-10 mg twice daily. Worth noting for this clone: Antigen unknown.

The source is a human donor with alopecia areata. V gene TRBV27 combines with J gene TRBJ2-3; weak D call: TRBD1 (6 bases). The sample consisted of CD4+ T cells sorted from blood, taken around week 49, from a patient treated with tofacitinib. DNA for the CDR3: TGTGCCAGCAGTCCCTGGACAGCCAGCACAGATACGCAGTATTTT. Its translation: CASSPWTASTDTQYF.